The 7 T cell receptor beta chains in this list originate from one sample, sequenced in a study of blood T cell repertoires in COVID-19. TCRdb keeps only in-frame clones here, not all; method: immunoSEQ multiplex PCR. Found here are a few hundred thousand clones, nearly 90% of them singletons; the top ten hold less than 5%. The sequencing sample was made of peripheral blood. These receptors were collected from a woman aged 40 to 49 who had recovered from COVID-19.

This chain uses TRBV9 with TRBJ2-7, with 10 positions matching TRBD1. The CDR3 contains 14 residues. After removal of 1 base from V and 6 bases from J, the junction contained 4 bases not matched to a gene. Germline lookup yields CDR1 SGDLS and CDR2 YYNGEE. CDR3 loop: CASSVRGQGSEQYV. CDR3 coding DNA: TGTGCCAGCAGCGTACGGGGACAGGGGAGCGAGCAGTACGTC.

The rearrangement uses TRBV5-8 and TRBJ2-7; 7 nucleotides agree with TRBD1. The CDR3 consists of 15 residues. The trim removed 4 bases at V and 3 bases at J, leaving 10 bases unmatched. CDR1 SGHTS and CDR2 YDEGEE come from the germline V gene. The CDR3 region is CASSRYRDSDYEQYV. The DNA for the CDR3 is TGTGCCAGCAGCCGGTACCGGGACAGCGACTACGAGCAGTACGTC.

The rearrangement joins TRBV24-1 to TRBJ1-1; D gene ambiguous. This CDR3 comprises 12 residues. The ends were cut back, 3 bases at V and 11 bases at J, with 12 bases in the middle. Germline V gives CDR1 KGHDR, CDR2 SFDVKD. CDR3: CATSDSDREAFF. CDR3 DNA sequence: TGTGCCACCAGTGATAGCGATCGGGAGGCTTTCTTT.

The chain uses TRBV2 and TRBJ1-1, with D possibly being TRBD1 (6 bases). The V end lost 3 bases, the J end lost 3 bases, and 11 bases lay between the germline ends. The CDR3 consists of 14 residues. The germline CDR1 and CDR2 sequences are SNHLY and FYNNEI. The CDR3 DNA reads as TGTGCCAGCAGTGAGGCCAGGGGACACACTGAAGCTTTCTTT. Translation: CASSEARGHTEAFF.

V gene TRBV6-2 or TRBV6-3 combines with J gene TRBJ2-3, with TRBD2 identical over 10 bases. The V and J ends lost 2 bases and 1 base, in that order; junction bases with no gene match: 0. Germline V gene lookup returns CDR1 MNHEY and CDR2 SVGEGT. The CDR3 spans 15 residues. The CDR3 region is CASSYGTSGTDTQYF. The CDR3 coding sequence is TGTGCCAGCAGTTACGGGACTAGCGGCACAGATACGCAGTATTTT.

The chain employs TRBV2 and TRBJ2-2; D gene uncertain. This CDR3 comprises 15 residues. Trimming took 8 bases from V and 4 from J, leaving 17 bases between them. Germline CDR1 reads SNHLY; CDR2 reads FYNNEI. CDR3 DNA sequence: TGTGCCAGCGCCCAGGTCCCGGTTAGCACCGGGGAGCTGTTTTTT. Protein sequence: CASAQVPVSTGELFF.

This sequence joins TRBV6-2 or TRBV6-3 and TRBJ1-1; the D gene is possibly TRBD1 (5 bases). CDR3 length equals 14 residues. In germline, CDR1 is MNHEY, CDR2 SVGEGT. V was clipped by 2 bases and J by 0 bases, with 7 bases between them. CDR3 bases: TGTGCCAGCAGTTACCCACAGGTGAACACTGAAGCTTTCTTT. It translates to CASSYPQVNTEAFF.